This T cell receptor (beta chain) is drawn from a study of beta chain features in type 1 diabetes (dated by TCRdb to the late 2010s). A note on the overall study: Mean age, gender distribution, total cell number and subset yield did not differ between patients and healthy donors. Across all samples, around 100 million sorted cells were examined, and cell number per subset correlated strongly with RNA yield. The study compared the TCRB repertoires of sorted circulating CD4+ T cell subsets in recently diagnosed type 1 diabetes patients with those in matched healthy donors. Regulatory and stem cell-like memory subsets were isolated from only 8 patients and about eight healthy donors, whereas naive and central memory subsets came from all 30 or so donors. Beyond this particular receptor, the publication reports: Patients with type 1 diabetes made fewer insertions and deleted more nucleotides at VDJ recombination sites, implying thymic rearrangement abnormalities. A moderate but significant shortening of TCRB CDR3 length was observed in type 1 diabetes patients in all four CD4+ subsets. The naive, central memory and regulatory TCRB repertoires appeared to resemble one another more closely among patients than among healthy donors. PCR may preferentially amplify shorter templates, but because patient and control samples were amplified and corrected together, any resulting skew would affect both groups equally. Only small numbers of individuals were included in the HLA sub-analyses, which left unresolved whether HLA type had any influence on TCRB rearrangement. Because cDNA was sequenced instead of genomic DNA, highly expressing activated cells could be over-represented, though the groups showed no difference in activation or CD3 levels.

Between the V and J ends, shortened by 0 bases and 0 bases respectively, the junction contains 12 bases. Including cysteine and phenylalanine, the CDR3 has 17 amino acids. The retained sequence is limited to the CDR3, 51 bases, with the frame set at the first base. According to the germline V gene (reference sequence), CDR1 reads MNHEY and CDR2 reads SMNVEV. A single peripheral blood draw of about 120 mL on average was collected from each donor into heparinised tubes. Using a panel that included CD45RO, CCR7, CD25, CD127, CD95 and CD27, naive, central memory, regulatory and stem cell-like memory CD4+ T cells were sorted on a BD FACSAria II. Purity was above 98% for every sorted population. PBMCs were isolated right away by Lymphoprep density gradient centrifugation and were stained directly, without culture. So that batch effects would be minimized, each experiment stained and sorted samples in pairs, pairing one healthy donor with one patient.

The High Capacity cDNA Reverse Transcription Kit was used to reverse transcribe all of the isolated RNA, meaning that expressed TCRB transcripts were what got sequenced. Naive, central memory and regulatory T cell samples underwent deep immunoSEQ sequencing, averaging approximately 3.5 million total reads per sample. Sorted cells were lysed in RLT buffer and RNA was extracted with DNase-treated RNeasy Micro or Mini kits, depending on cell number. Each cell subset was processed separately to prevent cross-contamination, with patient and healthy donor samples processed together. TCRB sequences were amplified from cDNA with the immunoSEQ multiplex PCR, producing 87-bp fragments spanning the CDR3 region. Sequencing of the amplicons was performed on the Illumina HiSeq platform. The original methods were these. PCR bias was computationally corrected using synthetic template baselines, reads within Hamming distance 2 were collapsed, and singletons that could not be merged were discarded. Reads were aligned against IMGT to assign V, D and J genes, CDR3 length and insertions or deletions at six rearrangement sites. Within each subset, clonotype counts were normalized to sorted cell number, and only after that were true diversity and Gini coefficients computed with the tcR R package. Repertoire sharing was quantified using the overlap coefficient calculated on TCRB nucleotide sequences. TCRdb mirrors the immuneACCESS table, restricted to in-frame sequences. Some clones are absent from its copies; in checked studies, under half trace to an unresolved V gene, and the reason for the others is unknown. V and J calls and clone size follow that table, whereas D and trimming were derived from the DNA. The sample profile shows about 120,000 clones; 17% of them were found once. The ten largest clones represent around 2.7% of the sample.

Of note for this clone: Its antigen is currently not known. No much larger clone is present one base from it, and per-base qualities are unavailable.

The receptor chain draws on TRBV27 and TRBJ1-3, with the D segment identity uncertain. The specimen sequenced was central memory CD4+ T cells from blood. The clonotype was recovered from a man younger than 35 with type 1 diabetes. The sequenced DNA is TGTGCCAGCAGTTTATCCTTCCGGGGAATCTCTGGAAACACCATATATTTT. This sequence encodes CASSLSFRGISGNTIYF.